This TCR beta chain was identified in a study of vaccination effects on CD4 cells after COVID-19. In regard to this clone: Its matching antigen is unknown.

The CDR3 consists of 15 residues. Germline-derived CDR1 and CDR2 are MNHEY and SMNVEV (reference sequence). Unmatched junction bases numbered 6, after V lost 4 bases and J lost 2 bases. Libraries were prepared by immunoSEQ multiplex PCR; TCRdb keeps only in-frame clonotypes and omits some of them. The top ten hold 15% to 20% of the sample, which has about 27,000 clones, roughly 77% seen once. Viral peptide pool expansion of antigen-specific CD4+ T cells preceded sequencing in the ViraFEST assay. Isolating CD4+ T cells followed less than 12 days of culture. Between March and December 2020, the person had a SARS-CoV-2 infection that PCR confirmed.

The sample was CD4+ T cells from PBMCs cultured with HCoV-NL63 spike peptides, taken before COVID-19 vaccination. J is TRBJ2-7 and V is TRBV27, with 9 nucleotides matching TRBD2. The sequence came from a human donor who had a prior SARS-CoV-2 infection. CDR3 loop: CASSYAGGDPYEQYF. The DNA for the CDR3 is TGTGCCAGCAGTTATGCGGGAGGGGATCCCTACGAGCAGTACTTC.